This TCR beta chain was observed in a study of blood T cell repertoires in COVID-19. Cohort placement rested on clinical history that participants reported themselves. Source study methods: Cell counts per sample came from amplifying reference gene primers. Here immunoSEQ multiplex PCR was the method, and the copy in TCRdb shows in-frame clones only, minus some. The D gene and trimming were derived from the DNA, and the V and J assignments and clone size from that table. Of approximately 390,000 clones listed, around nine tenths are singletons. The sequence derives from a woman in her forties or fifties who had recovered from COVID-19. The sample taken for sequencing was PBMCs or T cells enriched from blood (not recorded which).

CDR3 sequence reads: CASSSLGATNEKLFF. The CDR3 DNA follows: TGTGCCAGCTCATCCTTAGGGGCCACTAATGAAAAACTGTTTTTT. The chain is built from TRBV18 and TRBJ1-4, with D perhaps matching TRBD1 (5 bases). V gave up 5 bases and J gave up 2 bases, with 12 bases separating them. The V gene's germline CDR1 is KGHSH and CDR2 LQKENI. CDR3 size: 15 residues.